The 13 T cell receptor beta chains presented below share a single source sample, sequenced in a study of beta chain features in type 1 diabetes. Expressed TCRB transcripts were sequenced after all isolated RNA was converted to cDNA. TCRdb's copy holds only in-frame clones and misses some; the assay was immunoSEQ multiplex PCR. The sample lists a few hundred thousand clones; approximately 28% were seen once. The sequencing sample was made of naive CD4+ T cells from blood. The receptors stem from a young man in good health.

The gene calls are TRBV30 and TRBJ1-5; D is uncertain. The CDR3 loop spans 13 amino acids. V shed 0 bases and J shed 7 bases, with 10 bases lying between them. Germline V gene lookup returns CDR1 GTSNPN and CDR2 SVGIG (reference sequence). Here the CDR3 DNA reads TGTGCCTGGAGTGTACGTTTTAGACAGCCCCAGCATTTT. It is translated as CAWSVRFRQPQHF.

Only a few counts were recorded for this clone. V and J are TRBV30 and TRBJ2-3; D unresolved. Germline assignment: CDR1 GTSNPN and CDR2 SVGIG (reference sequence). Trimming shortened V by 1 base and J by 4 bases, and 6 bases separated the two germline ends. The length of the CDR3 is 12 residues. The CDR3 nucleotides are TGTGCCTGGAGTGGGTTCCCAGATACGCAGTATTTT. Translating it yields CAWSGFPDTQYF.

This clone was observed a handful of times. The genes are TRBV9 and TRBJ2-1; TRBD2 agrees at 14 bases. This CDR3 region has 17 residues. V dropped 1 base and J dropped 6; count of bases not matched to a gene: 6. Germline V CDR1 and CDR2: SGDLS, YYNGEE. The CDR3 nucleotides are TGTGCCAGCAGCGTAACAACGGGACTAGCGGGAGTCAATGAGCAGTTCTTC. This translates into CASSVTTGLAGVNEQFF.

A few counts support this clone. The chain links TRBV29-1 to TRBJ2-1; D is unresolved. This CDR3 is 13 amino acids long. Germline V gene lookup returns CDR1 SQVTM and CDR2 ANQGSEA. Trimming removed 4 bases from V and 0 bases from J, with 7 bases in between. The CDR3 nucleotides are TGCAGCGTTGCACGGAGCTCCTACAATGAGCAGTTCTTC. This translates into CSVARSSYNEQFF.

This chain uses TRBV7-2 with TRBJ2-7, with TRBD2 identical over 11 bases. V was clipped by 1 base and J by 4 bases; unmatched bases: 12. The germline gives CDR1 SGHTA, CDR2 FQGNSA. The CDR3 spans 18 residues. CDR3 region: CASSLVLTSGSVRYEQYF. The CDR3 bases are TGTGCCAGCAGCTTAGTTTTAACTAGCGGGAGTGTCCGGTACGAGCAGTACTTC.

The V and J genes are TRBV25-1 and TRBJ1-1; the D gene is possibly TRBD1 (6 bases). Germline V lookup: CDR1 MGHDK, CDR2 SYGVNS. This CDR3 region has 12 residues. With 8 bases removed from V and 3 bases from J, the gap between germline ends came to 10 bases. The CDR3 sequence is CASGGQYTEAFF. In nucleotides, the CDR3 is TGTGCCAGCGGAGGACAGTACACTGAAGCTTTCTTT.

This clone came up a few times. The genes are TRBV9 and TRBJ2-4, with TRBD1 identical over 7 bases. From germline, CDR1 is SGDLS and CDR2 YYNGEE. The CDR3 sequence is 17 residues long. The junction had 11 bases not matched to a gene; V was cut back by 3 bases and J by 2 bases. The CDR3 loop is CASSGTQGQGTKNIQYF. The CDR3, as DNA: TGTGCCAGCAGCGGCACACAGGGGCAAGGGACCAAAAACATTCAGTACTTC.

This CDR3 reads CASSLAGPLGKLFF. In DNA, the CDR3 is TGTGCCAGCAGCTTAGCGGGACCACTTGGAAAACTGTTTTTT. This rearrangement joins TRBV7-2 to TRBJ1-4, with D perhaps matching TRBD1 (5 bases). In germline, CDR1 is SGHTA, CDR2 FQGNSA. The germline V and J ends were trimmed by 0 bases and 10 bases, with 12 bases remaining between them. The CDR3 spans 14 residues.

The V call is TRBV7-9, the J call TRBJ2-1; D not certain. V lost 4 bases, J lost 7 bases, and 14 bases lay in between. The germline V gene encodes CDR1 SEHNR and CDR2 FQNEAQ (reference sequence). The CDR3 has 14 amino acids. DNA of the CDR3: TGTGCCAGCAGCTCCCGCGCACACACGAATGAGCAGTTCTTC. Translating it yields CASSSRAHTNEQFF.

The chain recombines TRBV30 with TRBJ2-3, with 8 nucleotides matching TRBD1. Germline assignment: CDR1 GTSNPN and CDR2 SVGIG (reference sequence). This CDR3 has 15 residues. The trim removed 7 bases at V and 5 bases at J, leaving 14 bases unmatched. In DNA form, the CDR3 reads TGTGCCTCGTACCGGACAGGGAATGTGAGAGATACGCAGTATTTT. Translation: CASYRTGNVRDTQYF.

CDR3 DNA: TGCAGCGTACAGGGACAGGGGGCCTACGAGCAGTACTTC. Protein: CSVQGQGAYEQYF. This sequence joins TRBV29-1 and TRBJ2-5; 11 bases fit TRBD1. The J call may not be correct, given that the DNA end is closer to TRBJ2-7. Germline-derived CDR1 and CDR2 are SQVTM and ANQGSEA. The CDR3 length is 13 residues.

This sequence joins TRBV7-9 and TRBJ1-1, with TRBD1 as a possible D gene (6 bases). CDR3 length: 14 residues. Germline CDR1 is SEHNR and CDR2 is FQNEAQ (reference sequence). With 5 bases removed from V and 5 bases from J, the gap between germline ends came to 15 bases. This chain's CDR3 is CASSPQRGETEAFF. For the CDR3, the DNA is TGTGCCAGCAGCCCTCAGAGGGGGGAGACTGAAGCTTTCTTT.

The CDR3 loop reads CASRAAAIYEQYF. The CDR3 nucleotides read TGTGCCAGCAGGGCGGCGGCGATCTACGAGCAGTACTTC. The V gene is TRBV28, the J gene TRBJ2-7, with D uncertain. Germline values: CDR1 MDHEN, CDR2 SYDVKM. V was cut by 6 bases and J by 3 bases, with 12 bases left in between. This CDR3 has 13 residues. The entire variable domain, with the rest obtained from reference TRBV28 and TRBJ2-7, is as follows: DVKVTQSSRYLVKRTGEKVFLECVQDMDHENMFWYRQDPGLGLRLIYFSYDVKMKEKGDIPEGYSVSREKKERFSLILESASTNQTSMYLCASRAAAIYEQYFGPGTRLTVT.